This TCR beta chain is drawn from a study of shared clonotypes between healthy human individuals. The study, taken as a whole, reports: Larger estimated richness was generally seen in naive subsets than in memory subsets. Generation of non-shared clonotypes was less probable than generation of clonotypes shared by all four donors.

Clones were read by immunoSEQ multiplex PCR, and TCRdb kept only the in-frame ones, dropping some. Of a few million clones in the sample, around nine tenths were seen once. Donors were Caucasian adults residing in Nashville, Tennessee, USA. The investigators split CD4+ cells into a CD45RA+ naive subset and a CD45RA-negative memory subset. As to this clone: No antigen is known for it.

V dropped 4 bases and J dropped 2 bases, with 11 bases sitting between them. CDR3 length: 14 amino acids. Germline lookup yields CDR1 SGHNT and CDR2 YYREEE (reference sequence). This receptor was identified in a man aged 18-30 years in good health. J is TRBJ2-3 and V is TRBV5-4, with unresolved D. What was sequenced was naive CD4+ T cells sorted from blood. Subset indicated: CD45RA+ positively selected. CDR3 bases: TGTGCCAGCAGCGTCGTGGAGTACACAGATACGCAGTATTTT. It translates to CASSVVEYTDTQYF.